This TCR beta chain was sequenced in a study of tumor and adjacent non-tumor tissue in lung cancer. A modified ARM-PCR protocol with three rounds of nested PCR amplified TCRbeta. TCRdb itself ran the multiplex PCR reads through MiXCR, one entry per CDR3 protein. The sample has approximately 110,000 distinct CDR3 sequences, over 55% seen once. No cell sorting was done before RNA was extracted from the tissue. More than 3 cm separated this lung sample from the edge of the tumor. Donors were chemotherapy-naive, newly diagnosed lung cancer surgical patients in China, August–November 2014. This CDR3 comprises 15 residues. J was trimmed by 5 bases and V by 5 bases; bases with no gene match: 4. This clonotype was counted ten times or more.

This TCR came from a man between 60 and 70 years old with non-small cell lung cancer. Sequencing was performed on distant non-tumor lung tissue. The rearrangement joins TRBV12-3 or TRBV12-4 to TRBJ2-2, with 11 bases matching TRBD2. CDR3 amino acids: CASSARLAGTGELFF. CDR3 bases: TGTGCCAGCAGTGCCCGACTAGCGGGGACCGGGGAGCTGTTTTTT.